The TCR beta chain described here comes from a study of response to subunit inactivated influenza vaccine. V gave up 5 bases and J gave up 1 base; unmatched junction bases: 14. Per the germline V gene, CDR1 is DFQATT and CDR2 is SNEGSKA (reference sequence). This CDR3 contains 18 residues. There are a few counts of this clonotype. Each CDR3 protein gets one entry after TCRdb re-called the RT-PCR reads with MiXCR. Here the sample spans around 470,000 distinct CDR3 sequences, around 7.7% being singletons. The clonotype comes from a man between 50 and 75 years old who received an inactivated influenza vaccine. This chain connects TRBV20-1 to TRBJ2-3; 11 bases line up with TRBD2. Sequences were derived from PBMCs from blood, sampled around 2 years after vaccination. CDR3 coding DNA: TGCAGTGCTTCTGGGTGGCTAGCGGGGGGTATAGGCACAGATACGCAGTATTTT. Translation: CSASGWLAGGIGTDTQYF.